This T cell receptor beta chain was identified during a study of spatial heterogeneity in lung cancer. Study as a whole: Tumor regions showed TCR transcript counts that correlated strongly with a T cell module score from matched bulk RNA-seq. The study, taken as a whole, reports: Tumor T-cell coverage was an estimated 7% or so for alpha and more than 12% for beta chains. Counts of expanded alpha and beta TCRs within tumors tracked the tumor nonsynonymous mutation count.

One entry per CDR3 protein results from TCRdb running MiXCR on the 5' RACE reads. The profile covers about 14,000 distinct CDR3 sequences, with around 5% appearing a single time and around 20% taken by the ten largest. The length of the CDR3 is 15 residues. Trimming removed 0 bases at V and 3 bases at J, with 12 bases between. Looked up from germline, CDR1 is SGHRS and CDR2 is YFSETQ. This clonotype was counted ten times or more. Its antigen is currently unknown. This sample's time point: sample taken at primary tumor resection. No cells were sorted before sequencing. The whole RNA sequenced was extracted from tumor, nontumor lung or frozen PBMC.

The source is a female donor with early-stage non-small cell lung cancer. The J gene is TRBJ1-1, the V gene TRBV5-1; no clear D gene. The sequencing used lung tumor tissue, collected at surgery. CDR3 DNA sequence: TGCGCCAGCAGCTTGGCTGGCTACAGTCACACTGAAGCTTTCTTT. As protein: CASSLAGYSHTEAFF.